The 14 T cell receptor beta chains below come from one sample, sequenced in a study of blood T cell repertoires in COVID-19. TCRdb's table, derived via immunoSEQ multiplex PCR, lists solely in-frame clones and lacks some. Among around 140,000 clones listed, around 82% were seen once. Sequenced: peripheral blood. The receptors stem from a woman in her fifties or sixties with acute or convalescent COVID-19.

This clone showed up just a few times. CDR3 sequence reads: CASSWEASYEQYF. DNA for the CDR3: TGTGCCAGCAGTTGGGAGGCCTCCTACGAGCAGTACTTC. The chain is built from TRBV6-6 and TRBJ2-7; tentative D call: TRBD2 (6 bases). Germline V gives CDR1 MNHNY, CDR2 SVGAGI (reference sequence). Trimming pared 4 bases from V and 0 bases from J, leaving 7 bases between. The CDR3 is 13 residues long.

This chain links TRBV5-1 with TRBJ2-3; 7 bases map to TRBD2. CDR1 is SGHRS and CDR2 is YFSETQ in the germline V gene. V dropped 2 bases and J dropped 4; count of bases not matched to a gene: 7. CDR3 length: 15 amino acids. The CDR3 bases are TGCGCCAGCAGCTTTGGAGGGAGGGACTCAGATACGCAGTATTTT. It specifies CASSFGGRDSDTQYF.

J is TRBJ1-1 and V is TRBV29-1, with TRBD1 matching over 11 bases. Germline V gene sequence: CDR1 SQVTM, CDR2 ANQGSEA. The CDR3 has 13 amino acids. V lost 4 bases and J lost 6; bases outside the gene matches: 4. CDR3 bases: TGCAGCGTTGCCGGACAGGGGGCGGCTGAAGCTTTCTTT. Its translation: CSVAGQGAAEAFF.

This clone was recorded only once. CDR3 amino acids: CASSQLGQGRANEQFF. The CDR3 DNA follows: TGTGCCAGCAGCCAACTGGGACAGGGGCGTGCTAATGAGCAGTTCTTC. The rearrangement joins TRBV3-1 (or the pseudogene TRBV3-2) to TRBJ2-1, with 10 bases that match TRBD1. Germline lookup yields CDR1 LGHDT and CDR2 YNNKEL (reference sequence). J lost 7 bases, V lost 2 bases, and 8 bases had no gene match. This CDR3 has 16 residues.

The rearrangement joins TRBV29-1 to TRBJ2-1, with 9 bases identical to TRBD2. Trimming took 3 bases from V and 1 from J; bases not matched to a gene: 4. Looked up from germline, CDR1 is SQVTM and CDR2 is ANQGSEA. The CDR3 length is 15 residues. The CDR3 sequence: CSVESAGGSYNEQFF. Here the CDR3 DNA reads TGCAGCGTTGAGTCAGCGGGAGGATCCTACAATGAGCAGTTCTTC.

The CDR3 is CASSLLGTGVETQYF. The CDR3 DNA sequence: TGTGCCAGCAGTCTCCTAGGGACAGGGGTGGAGACCCAGTACTTC. V is TRBV27 and J is TRBJ2-5; 10 nucleotides align to TRBD1. CDR3 length equals 15 residues. With 5 bases clipped from V and 5 bases from J, the junction kept 8 bases outside the gene matches. The germline V gene has CDR1 MNHEY and CDR2 SMNVEV (reference sequence).

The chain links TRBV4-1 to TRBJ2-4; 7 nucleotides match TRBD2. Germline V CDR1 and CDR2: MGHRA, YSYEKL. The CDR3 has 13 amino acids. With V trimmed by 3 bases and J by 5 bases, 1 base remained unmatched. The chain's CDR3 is CASSQGGENIQYF. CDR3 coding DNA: TGCGCCAGCAGCCAGGGGGGGGAAAACATTCAGTACTTC.

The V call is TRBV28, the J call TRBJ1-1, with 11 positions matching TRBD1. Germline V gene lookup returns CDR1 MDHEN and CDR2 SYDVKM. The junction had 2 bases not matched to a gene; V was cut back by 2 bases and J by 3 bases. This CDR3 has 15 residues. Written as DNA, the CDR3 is TGTGCCAGCAGTTTAGTGGGACAGGGGGACACTGAAGCTTTCTTT. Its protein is CASSLVGQGDTEAFF. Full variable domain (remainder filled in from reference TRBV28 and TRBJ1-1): DVKVTQSSRYLVKRTGEKVFLECVQDMDHENMFWYRQDPGLGLRLIYFSYDVKMKEKGDIPEGYSVSREKKERFSLILESASTNQTSMYLCASSLVGQGDTEAFFGQGTRLTVV.

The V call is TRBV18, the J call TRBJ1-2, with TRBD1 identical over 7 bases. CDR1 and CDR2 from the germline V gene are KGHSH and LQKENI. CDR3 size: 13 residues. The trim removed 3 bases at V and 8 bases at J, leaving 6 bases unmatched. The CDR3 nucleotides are TGTGCCAGCTCACCGACAGGGTACGACGGCTACACCTTC. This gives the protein CASSPTGYDGYTF.

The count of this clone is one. As DNA, the CDR3 is TGCAGCGTTGATAACCCCCAGGGCACAGATACGCAGTATTTT. Residues: CSVDNPQGTDTQYF. V is TRBV29-1 and J is TRBJ2-3; D is unclear. CDR3 length: 14 amino acids. In germline, CDR1 is SQVTM, CDR2 ANQGSEA. The germline V and J ends were trimmed by 3 bases and 1 base, with 11 bases remaining between them.

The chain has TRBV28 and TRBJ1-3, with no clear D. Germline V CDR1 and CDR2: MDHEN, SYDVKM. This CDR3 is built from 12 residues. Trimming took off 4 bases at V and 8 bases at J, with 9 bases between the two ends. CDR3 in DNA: TGTGCCAGCAGTTGGGCGTCGGACACCATATATTTT. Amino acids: CASSWASDTIYF. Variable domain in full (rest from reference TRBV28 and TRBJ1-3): DVKVTQSSRYLVKRTGEKVFLECVQDMDHENMFWYRQDPGLGLRLIYFSYDVKMKEKGDIPEGYSVSREKKERFSLILESASTNQTSMYLCASSWASDTIYFGEGSWLTVV.

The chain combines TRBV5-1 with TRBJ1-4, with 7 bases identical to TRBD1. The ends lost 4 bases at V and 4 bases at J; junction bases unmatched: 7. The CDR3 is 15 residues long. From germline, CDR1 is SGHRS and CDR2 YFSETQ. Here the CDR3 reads CASSPGGGLNEKLFF. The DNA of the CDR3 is TGCGCCAGCAGCCCGGGAGGGGGCCTTAATGAAAAACTGTTTTTT. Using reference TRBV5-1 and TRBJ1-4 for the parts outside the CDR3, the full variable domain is KAGVTQTPRYLIKTRGQQVTLSCSPISGHRSVSWYQQTPGQGLQFLFEYFSETQRNKGNFPGRFSGRQFSNSRSEMNVSTLELGDSALYLCASSPGGGLNEKLFFGSGTQLSVL.

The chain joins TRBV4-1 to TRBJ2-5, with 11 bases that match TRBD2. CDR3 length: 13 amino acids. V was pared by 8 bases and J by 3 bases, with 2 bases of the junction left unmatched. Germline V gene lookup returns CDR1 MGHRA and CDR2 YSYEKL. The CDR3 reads CASRSGREETQYF. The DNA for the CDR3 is TGCGCCAGCCGTAGCGGGAGGGAAGAGACCCAGTACTTC.

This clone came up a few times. CDR3 in DNA: TGCAGCGTTGATCTCCCGGGGGAACCGACTAACTATGGCTACACCTTC. As protein: CSVDLPGEPTNYGYTF. This sequence joins TRBV29-1 and TRBJ1-2; TRBD1 is a possible D gene (5 bases). Germline-derived CDR1 and CDR2 are SQVTM and ANQGSEA. This CDR3 is built from 16 residues. Trimming stripped 3 bases from V and 0 bases from J, with 17 bases between.